Shown below are 24 T cell receptor beta chains from a single sample sequenced in a study of cytomegalovirus exposure and HLA in healthy donors. The study ran its PCR with 60 Vbeta and 13 Jbeta primers. Measured with immunoSEQ multiplex PCR; TCRdb has only the in-frame clones, and not every one. The sample comprises around 59,000 clones, about four fifths of which are singletons, and approximately 3.9% rests with the top ten. The sequenced sample consisted of PBMCs. The source of these receptors is a woman aged 40-49 years in good health and CMV-seronegative.

This chain uses TRBV27 with TRBJ1-5; the D gene is possibly TRBD1 (5 bases). V dropped 6 bases and J dropped 2 bases, with 11 bases sitting between them. The CDR3 has 14 residues. CDR1 is MNHEY and CDR2 is SMNVEV in the germline V gene (reference sequence). In DNA, the CDR3 is TGTGCCAGCAGCCTTGGGGGGGGCAATCAGCCCCAGCATTTT. It is translated as CASSLGGGNQPQHF.

This clone was seen a few times. This sequence joins TRBV10-3 and TRBJ2-1; 7 bases fit TRBD2. With 4 bases clipped from V and 10 bases from J, the junction kept 7 bases outside the gene matches. The CDR3 has 13 amino acids. Per the germline V gene, CDR1 is ENHRY and CDR2 is SYGVKD. This CDR3 reads CAISGSSGKEQFF. CDR3 bases: TGTGCCATCAGTGGGTCTAGCGGAAAAGAGCAGTTCTTC.

This chain connects TRBV10-1 to TRBJ2-7, with a tentative D call TRBD2 (5 bases). The CDR3 is 14 residues long. CDR1 is WNHNN, CDR2 SYGVQD, per germline (reference sequence). V dropped 5 bases and J dropped 6 bases, with 17 bases sitting between them. Written as DNA, the CDR3 is TGCGCCAGCAGTCTAGCAGCGGAGCCCTGCGAGCAGTACTTC. Translation gives CASSLAAEPCEQYF.

CDR3: CASSTQGYEQYF. The CDR3 nucleotides are TGTGCCAGCAGCACACAGGGTTACGAGCAGTACTTC. The V call is TRBV11-2, the J call TRBJ2-7, with D possibly matching TRBD1 (6 bases). This CDR3 contains 12 residues. V was clipped by 5 bases and J by 4 bases, with 9 bases between them. Germline V gene data show CDR1 as SGHAT and CDR2 as FQNNGV.

The chain carries TRBV19 and TRBJ2-7, with D possibly TRBD1 on 6 matching bases. With 1 base removed from V and 0 bases from J, the gap between germline ends came to 13 bases. The CDR3 consists of 16 residues. Germline V lookup: CDR1 LNHDA, CDR2 SQIVND (reference sequence). Written as DNA, the CDR3 is TGTGCCAGTAGTATAGTGGGGCAGGGGCCCTCCTACGAGCAGTACTTC. Translation: CASSIVGQGPSYEQYF.

The chain recombines TRBV5-6 with TRBJ2-3; 8 bases map to TRBD2. This CDR3 is built from 15 residues. Per germline, CDR1 SGHDT and CDR2 YYEEEE. The V gene end was trimmed by 0 bases and the J gene end by 5 bases; junction bases not matched to a gene: 5. Here the CDR3 DNA reads TGTGCCAGCAGCTTGGCCGGGACTAGGAAAGATACGCAGTATTTT. This codes for CASSLAGTRKDTQYF.

The V gene is TRBV19, the J gene TRBJ2-3; 10 nucleotides agree with TRBD2. J lost 4 bases, V lost 4 bases, and 8 bases had no gene match. Germline values: CDR1 LNHDA, CDR2 SQIVND (reference sequence). This CDR3 spans 16 amino acids. In DNA, the CDR3 is TGTGCCAGTAGTAGTTTCCCTAGCGGGAGCTCAGATACGCAGTATTTT. It specifies CASSSFPSGSSDTQYF.

CDR3 DNA sequence: TGTGCCAGCAGTCCAACAGGGATTAACTATGGCTACACCTTC. Translation: CASSPTGINYGYTF. The chain links TRBV27 to TRBJ1-2; D is possibly TRBD1 (6 bases). Germline CDR1 is MNHEY and CDR2 is SMNVEV (reference sequence). V lost 5 bases and J 1 base, leaving 11 bases between the germline ends. The length of the CDR3 is 14 residues.

The chain joins TRBV2 to TRBJ2-1, with 8 bases identical to TRBD2. This CDR3 has 15 residues. Germline CDR1 SNHLY, CDR2 FYNNEI. V shed 6 bases and J 6 bases; nucleotides not matched to a gene: 10. The CDR3 nucleotides are TGTGCCAGCAGCAACGGAATCGGGGGGGGCAATGAGCAGTTCTTC. This translates into CASSNGIGGGNEQFF.

This chain uses TRBV28 with TRBJ2-7, with 9 bases lining up with TRBD1. The germline gives CDR1 MDHEN, CDR2 SYDVKM. This CDR3 contains 15 residues. Losses at the gene ends were 6 bases for V and 6 bases for J; bases not matched to a gene: 12. The CDR3 protein is CASRPLRDRESEQYF. CDR3 nucleotide sequence: TGTGCCAGCAGGCCGCTCCGGGACAGGGAGAGCGAGCAGTACTTC. Complete variable domain (other parts from reference TRBV28 and TRBJ2-7): DVKVTQSSRYLVKRTGEKVFLECVQDMDHENMFWYRQDPGLGLRLIYFSYDVKMKEKGDIPEGYSVSREKKERFSLILESASTNQTSMYLCASRPLRDRESEQYFGPGTRLTVT.

V gene TRBV5-4 combines with J gene TRBJ1-2; 12 bases map to TRBD1. The CDR3 covers 18 residues. V shed 0 bases and J 0 bases; nucleotides not matched to a gene: 6. The germline V gene has CDR1 SGHNT and CDR2 YYREEE (reference sequence). The CDR3 nucleotides read TGTGCCAGCAGCTTGGCGGGGGGGACAGGGGGCGCTAACTATGGCTACACCTTC. Its protein is CASSLAGGTGGANYGYTF.

For this clone: This sample includes further DNA sequences coding for the same CDR3. The J gene is TRBJ2-7, the V gene TRBV9; 11 nucleotides match TRBD2. V was clipped by 3 bases and J by 3 bases; unmatched bases: 2. The CDR3 extends over 14 amino acids. Germline-derived CDR1 and CDR2 are SGDLS and YYNGEE. The CDR3: CASSAGTSGYEQYF. The CDR3 DNA follows: TGTGCCAGCAGCGCGGGGACTAGCGGCTACGAGCAGTACTTC.

The rearrangement uses TRBV5-6 and TRBJ1-4; TRBD1 is a possible D gene (5 bases). Trimming cost V 0 bases and J 10 bases, with 13 bases left between them. The CDR3 covers 14 residues. The germline V gene encodes CDR1 SGHDT and CDR2 YYEEEE. The chain's CDR3 is CASSLELGTGKLFF. CDR3 DNA: TGTGCCAGCAGCTTGGAACTGGGTACAGGAAAACTGTTTTTT.

The CDR3: CASSEGGTGPQWEQYF. CDR3 sequence (DNA): TGTGCCAGCAGTGAAGGAGGGACAGGTCCCCAATGGGAGCAGTACTTC. The gene calls are TRBV2 and TRBJ2-7; 8 bases are a match to TRBD1. The CDR3 totals 16 residues. Trimming took 1 base from V and 7 from J; bases not matched to a gene: 12. Germline V gene sequence: CDR1 SNHLY, CDR2 FYNNEI.

The chain recombines TRBV15 with TRBJ2-5; D unclear. This CDR3 has 15 amino acids. Germline lookup yields CDR1 LNHNV and CDR2 YYDKDF (reference sequence). Trimming removed 0 bases at V and 5 bases at J, with 13 bases between. The CDR3 reads CATSRDPGYVETQYF. The CDR3 nucleotides are TGTGCCACCAGCAGAGATCCAGGCTATGTGGAGACCCAGTACTTC.

The V and J genes are TRBV7-2 and TRBJ1-1; TRBD1 might be the D (5 bases). This CDR3 comprises 16 residues. Germline V gene data show CDR1 as SGHTA and CDR2 as FQGNSA. With 1 base removed from V and 2 bases from J, the gap between germline ends came to 14 bases. The CDR3 DNA reads as TGTGCCAGCAGCTTAGACCCCAGGGCGGTAAACACTGAAGCTTTCTTT. Protein: CASSLDPRAVNTEAFF.

The chain links TRBV5-1 to TRBJ1-4; TRBD1 agrees at 8 bases. The V gene end was trimmed by 4 bases and the J gene end by 5 bases; junction bases not matched to a gene: 7. Germline values: CDR1 SGHRS, CDR2 YFSETQ. The CDR3 loop spans 15 amino acids. As DNA, the CDR3 is TGCGCCAGCAGCGATCAGGGGGCGTCGAATGAAAAACTGTTTTTT. This sequence encodes CASSDQGASNEKLFF.

The CDR3 loop is CASSVQGESDTQYF. DNA of the CDR3: TGTGCCAGCAGTGTCCAGGGGGAGTCAGATACGCAGTATTTT. This sequence joins TRBV6-1 and TRBJ2-3; 7 nucleotides match TRBD1. The CDR3 has 14 residues. Germline V CDR1 and CDR2: MNHNS, SASEGT. V lost 4 bases to trimming and J lost 4 bases; unmatched junction nucleotides: 5.

The V and J genes are TRBV28 and TRBJ1-2; 10 bases fit TRBD1. V was pared by 5 bases and J by 8 bases, with 14 bases of the junction left unmatched. Germline CDR1 is MDHEN and CDR2 is SYDVKM. The CDR3 consists of 16 residues. The CDR3 reads CASSPNGGDRGRGYTF. As DNA, the CDR3 is TGTGCCAGCAGTCCTAACGGGGGGGACAGGGGTAGGGGCTACACCTTC.

The table lists this clone with a count of one. The CDR3 region is CAISERQGAGNQPQHF. DNA for the CDR3: TGTGCCATCAGTGAAAGACAGGGGGCAGGCAATCAGCCCCAGCATTTT. This chain links TRBV10-3 with TRBJ1-5; 10 positions agree with TRBD1. The CDR3 consists of 16 residues. CDR1 and CDR2 (germline): ENHRY, SYGVKD. V trimming: 3 bases; J trimming: 2 bases; junction bases outside the gene matches: 4.

The chain joins TRBV27 to TRBJ1-2; 8 bases align to TRBD1. Germline CDR1 MNHEY, CDR2 SMNVEV (reference sequence). This CDR3 spans 14 amino acids. V was pared by 6 bases and J by 6 bases, with 9 bases of the junction left unmatched. CDR3 DNA: TGTGCCAGCAGACCCGGACAGGGTAGAGATGGCTACACCTTC. It is translated as CASRPGQGRDGYTF.

This chain joins TRBV18 and TRBJ2-1; TRBD2 agrees at 9 bases. The CDR3 has 14 residues. The trim removed 5 bases at V and 7 bases at J, leaving 6 bases unmatched. The germline CDR1 and CDR2 sequences are KGHSH and LQKENI. In nucleotides, the CDR3 is TGTGCCAGCTCAGAGCGGGAGGAGGGGAATGAGCAGTTCTTC. This translates into CASSEREEGNEQFF.

V gene TRBV27 combines with J gene TRBJ1-2, with 7 nucleotides matching TRBD1. V lost 5 bases, J lost 2 bases, and 5 bases stayed unmatched. The CDR3 length is 14 residues. CDR1 is MNHEY, CDR2 SMNVEV, per germline (reference sequence). CDR3 residues: CASSALTGNYGYTF. The CDR3 nucleotides are TGTGCCAGCAGTGCTTTGACAGGGAACTATGGCTACACCTTC.

The chain uses TRBV7-6 and TRBJ2-1; tentatively, D is TRBD1 (5 bases). Trimming cost V 0 bases and J 4 bases, with 13 bases left between them. Germline V gives CDR1 SGHVS, CDR2 FNYEAQ. CDR3 length: 16 amino acids. The CDR3 is CASSLAQGQVYNEQFF. The CDR3 DNA is TGTGCCAGCAGCTTAGCCCAGGGTCAGGTGTACAATGAGCAGTTCTTC.